These T cell receptor beta chains were read from a single sample in a study of cytomegalovirus exposure and HLA in healthy donors. The protocol was immunoSEQ multiplex PCR, while the TCRdb copy is restricted to in-frame clones and leaves out a portion. The repertoire has approximately 110,000 clones, 73% of them found once; the top ten carry about 4.9%. The material sequenced was PBMCs. These receptors were taken from a man between 60 and 75 years old in good health and CMV-seropositive. Both conserved end residues are part of each CDR3. Fields, in order: clone size, V gene, J gene, CDR3 protein. Rows give clone size only sometimes, using once, few, many, or a class for an expanded clone.

.	TRBV10-2	TRBJ2-3	CASSEGSTLSTQYF
.	TRBV5-1	TRBJ2-5	CASSSGTSQETQYF
.	TRBV19	TRBJ1-5	CASSPQRRQPQHF
.	TRBV30	TRBJ1-5	CAFKAGDQPQHF
.	TRBV5-6	TRBJ1-2	CASSLGQGGYGYTF
.	TRBV9	TRBJ1-4	CASSVDWGAGEKLFF
.	TRBV5-1	TRBJ1-1	CASSIRFVGTEAFF
.	TRBV18	TRBJ2-5	CASSPYGYQETQYF
.	TRBV6-1	TRBJ1-1	CASSEAGGAAFF
few	TRBV2	TRBJ2-6	CASSESGANVLTF
.	TRBV28	TRBJ2-7	CASSIATSGGWEQYF
.	TRBV18	TRBJ2-3	CASSPPQAGGRADTQYF
few	TRBV6-6	TRBJ1-3	CASSAEAAGNTIYF
once	TRBV6-5	TRBJ2-5	CASSYDGPGLAEQYF
.	TRBV6-6	TRBJ2-7	CASSYEQYSYEQYF
.	TRBV5-1	TRBJ2-7	CASSSTGGTYEQYF
.	TRBV30	TRBJ2-2	CAWSVLSDTGELFF
.	TRBV5-4	TRBJ2-1	CASSLGTVITYNEQFF
.	TRBV23-1	TRBJ1-6	CASSQSTQGPLYNSPLHF
few	TRBV2	TRBJ2-2	CASSELSGSSGELFF
.	TRBV11-2	TRBJ2-7	CASSPRDSPYEQYF
few	TRBV5-1	TRBJ2-5	CASSSIAGGPQETQYF
.	TRBV5-1	TRBJ2-3	CASSTSKGGTSTDTQYF
.	TRBV9	TRBJ2-1	CASSVGGGSYNEQFF